Following are 6 T cell receptor beta chains from one sample sequenced in a study of blood T cell repertoires in COVID-19. The table came from immunoSEQ multiplex PCR; TCRdb's copy has only in-frame clones and leaves some out. The sample yields 120,000 to 150,000 clones, around three quarters seen once. Material: peripheral blood. These receptor sequences come from a man aged 50 or older with active or convalescent COVID-19.

This clone was detected many times. The junction departs from germline at one end; a sequencing error may be responsible. The chain joins TRBV3-1 (or the pseudogene TRBV3-2) to TRBJ1-1; D not certain. CDR1 and CDR2 from the germline V gene are LGHDT and YNNKEL (reference sequence). The CDR3 has 16 amino acids. The CDR3 nucleotides are TGTGCCAGCAGTCAAGAACGCTTACAGCTGAACACTGAAGCTTTCTTT. It specifies CASSQERLQLNTEAFF.

The J gene is TRBJ2-5, the V gene TRBV7-9, with a weak D call TRBD1 (6 bases). CDR3 length: 16 residues. Looked up from germline, CDR1 is SEHNR and CDR2 is FQNEAQ (reference sequence). V was pared by 1 base and J by 1 base, with 13 bases between. CDR3 DNA: TGTGCCAGCAGCTTAGTTGGGGGCTCGGGCCAAGAGACCCAGTACTTC. Protein product: CASSLVGGSGQETQYF.

This chain connects TRBV29-1 to TRBJ2-5; TRBD1 agrees at 9 bases. The trim removed 7 bases at V and 4 bases at J, leaving 7 bases unmatched. Looked up from germline, CDR1 is SQVTM and CDR2 is ANQGSEA. The CDR3 has 13 amino acids. CDR3 residues: CSAGTGSSETQYF. CDR3 nucleotides: TGCAGCGCCGGGACAGGGTCTTCAGAGACCCAGTACTTC.

The gene calls are TRBV28 and TRBJ1-2; maybe TRBD1 (6 bases). Germline CDR1 and CDR2: MDHEN and SYDVKM. The V gene lost 8 bases and the J gene lost 7 bases, with 14 bases spanning the gap. The CDR3 consists of 12 residues. In DNA form, the CDR3 reads TGTGCCAGCGACACAGGGCCTTCTGGCTACACCTTC. Translation gives CASDTGPSGYTF.

Written as DNA, the CDR3 is TGTGCCACCCTCCCGGTACAGGGTCTCGATGGCTACACCTTC. Its translation is CATLPVQGLDGYTF. The chain combines TRBV28 with TRBJ1-2, with D possibly being TRBD1 (6 bases). Trimming cost V 10 bases and J 6 bases, with 21 bases left between them. The CDR3 covers 14 residues. The V gene's germline CDR1 is MDHEN and CDR2 SYDVKM.

The CDR3 region is CASSQGTVNNEQFF. The CDR3 region has the DNA TGTGCCAGCAGCCAGGGGACAGTAAACAATGAGCAGTTCTTC. The chain joins TRBV4-2 to TRBJ2-1; 7 bases match TRBD1. Germline V gives CDR1 LGHNA, CDR2 YNFKEQ. V trimming: 3 bases; J trimming: 5 bases; junction bases outside the gene matches: 4. This CDR3 spans 14 amino acids.